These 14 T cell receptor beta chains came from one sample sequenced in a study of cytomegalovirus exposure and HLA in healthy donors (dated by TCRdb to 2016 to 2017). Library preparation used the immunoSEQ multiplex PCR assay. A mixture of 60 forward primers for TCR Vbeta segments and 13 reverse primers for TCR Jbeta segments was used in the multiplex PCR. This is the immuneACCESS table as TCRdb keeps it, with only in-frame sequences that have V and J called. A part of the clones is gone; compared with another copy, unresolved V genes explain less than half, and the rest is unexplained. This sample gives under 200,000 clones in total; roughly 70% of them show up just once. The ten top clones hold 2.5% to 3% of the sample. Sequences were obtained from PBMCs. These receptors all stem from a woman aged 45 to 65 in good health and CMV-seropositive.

The chain's CDR3 is CASSLGATGTEAFF. The CDR3 DNA reads as TGTGCCAGCAGCTTAGGGGCCACAGGCACCGAAGCTTTCTTT. The chain combines TRBV7-6 with TRBJ1-1; D perhaps matches TRBD1 (5 bases). CDR3 size: 14 residues. Trimming stripped 1 base from V and 8 bases from J, with 14 bases between. CDR1 is SGHVS, CDR2 FNYEAQ, per germline.

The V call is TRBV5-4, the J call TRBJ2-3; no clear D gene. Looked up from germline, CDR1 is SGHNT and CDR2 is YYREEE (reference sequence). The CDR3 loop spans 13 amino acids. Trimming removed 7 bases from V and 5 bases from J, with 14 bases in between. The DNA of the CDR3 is TGTGCCAGCTCAACTAAGGAAGGAGATACGCAGTATTTT. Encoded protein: CASSTKEGDTQYF.

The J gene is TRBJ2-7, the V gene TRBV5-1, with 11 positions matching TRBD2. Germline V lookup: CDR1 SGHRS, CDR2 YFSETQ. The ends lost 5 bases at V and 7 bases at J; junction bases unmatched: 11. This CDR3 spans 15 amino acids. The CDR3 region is CASRATSGALEEQYF. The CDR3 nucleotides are TGCGCCAGCAGGGCGACTAGCGGGGCGCTTGAGGAGCAGTACTTC.

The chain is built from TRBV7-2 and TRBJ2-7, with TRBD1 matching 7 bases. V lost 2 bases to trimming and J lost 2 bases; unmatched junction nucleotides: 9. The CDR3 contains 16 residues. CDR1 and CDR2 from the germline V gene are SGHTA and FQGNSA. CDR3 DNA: TGTGCCAGCAGCTTACAGGGACAGTTATCCACCTACGAGCAGTACTTC. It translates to CASSLQGQLSTYEQYF.

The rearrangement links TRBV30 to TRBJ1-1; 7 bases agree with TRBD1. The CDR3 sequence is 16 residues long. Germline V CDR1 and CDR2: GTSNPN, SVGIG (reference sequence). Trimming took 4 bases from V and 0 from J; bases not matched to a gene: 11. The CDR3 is CAWTSGQGEMNTEAFF. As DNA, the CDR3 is TGTGCCTGGACCAGTGGGCAGGGGGAGATGAACACTGAAGCTTTCTTT. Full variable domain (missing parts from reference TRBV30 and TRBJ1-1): SQTIHQWPATLVQPVGSPLSLECTVEGTSNPNLYWYRQAAGRGLQLLFYSVGIGQISSEVPQNLSASRPQDRQFILSSKKLLLSDSGFYLCAWTSGQGEMNTEAFFGQGTRLTVV.

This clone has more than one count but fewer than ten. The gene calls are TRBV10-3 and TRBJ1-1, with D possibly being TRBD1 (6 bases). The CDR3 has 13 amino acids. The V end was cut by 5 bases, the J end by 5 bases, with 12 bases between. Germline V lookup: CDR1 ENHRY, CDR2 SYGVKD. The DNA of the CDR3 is TGTGCCATCAGTTTGACAGGCCCAACTGAAGCTTTCTTT. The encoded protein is CAISLTGPTEAFF.

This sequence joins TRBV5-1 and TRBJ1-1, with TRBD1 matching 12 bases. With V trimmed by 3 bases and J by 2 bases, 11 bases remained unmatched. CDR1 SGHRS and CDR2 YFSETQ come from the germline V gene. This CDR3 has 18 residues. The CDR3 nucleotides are TGCGCCAGCAGCTATGGGACAGGGGGCCGGGCCTCAAACACTGAAGCTTTCTTT. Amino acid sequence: CASSYGTGGRASNTEAFF. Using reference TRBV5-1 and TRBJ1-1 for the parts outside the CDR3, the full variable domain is KAGVTQTPRYLIKTRGQQVTLSCSPISGHRSVSWYQQTPGQGLQFLFEYFSETQRNKGNFPGRFSGRQFSNSRSEMNVSTLELGDSALYLCASSYGTGGRASNTEAFFGQGTRLTVV.

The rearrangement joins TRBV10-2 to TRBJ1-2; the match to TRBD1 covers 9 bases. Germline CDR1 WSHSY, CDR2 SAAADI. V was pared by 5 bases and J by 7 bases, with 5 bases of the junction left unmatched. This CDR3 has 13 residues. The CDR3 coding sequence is TGCGCCAGCAGTTCTACAGGGGGCACTGGCTACACCTTC. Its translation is CASSSTGGTGYTF.

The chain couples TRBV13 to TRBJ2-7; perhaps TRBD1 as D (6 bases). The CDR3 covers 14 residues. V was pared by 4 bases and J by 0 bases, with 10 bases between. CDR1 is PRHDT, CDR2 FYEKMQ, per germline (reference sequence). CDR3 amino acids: CASSYVQGSYEQYF. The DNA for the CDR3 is TGTGCCAGCAGCTATGTACAGGGCTCCTACGAGCAGTACTTC.

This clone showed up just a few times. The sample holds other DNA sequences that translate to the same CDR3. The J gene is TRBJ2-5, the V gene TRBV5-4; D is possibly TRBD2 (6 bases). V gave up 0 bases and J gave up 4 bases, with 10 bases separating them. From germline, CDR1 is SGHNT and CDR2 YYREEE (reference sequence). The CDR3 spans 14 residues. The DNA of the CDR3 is TGTGCCAGCAGCTTGGGTGGGGGAGGAGAGACCCAGTACTTC. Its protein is CASSLGGGGETQYF.

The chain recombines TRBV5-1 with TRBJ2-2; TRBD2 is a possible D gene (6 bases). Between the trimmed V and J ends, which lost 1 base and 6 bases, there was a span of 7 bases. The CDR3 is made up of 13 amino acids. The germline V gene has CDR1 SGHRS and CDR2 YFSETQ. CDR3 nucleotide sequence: TGCGCCAGCAGCTTGACGGGGGCCGGGGAGCTGTTTTTT. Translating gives CASSLTGAGELFF.

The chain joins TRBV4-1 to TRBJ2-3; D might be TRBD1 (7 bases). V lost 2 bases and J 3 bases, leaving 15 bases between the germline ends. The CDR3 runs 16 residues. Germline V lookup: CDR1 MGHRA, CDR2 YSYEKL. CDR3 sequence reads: CASSQPQAGGTDTQYF. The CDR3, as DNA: TGCGCCAGCAGCCAACCCCAGGCAGGGGGGACAGATACGCAGTATTTT.

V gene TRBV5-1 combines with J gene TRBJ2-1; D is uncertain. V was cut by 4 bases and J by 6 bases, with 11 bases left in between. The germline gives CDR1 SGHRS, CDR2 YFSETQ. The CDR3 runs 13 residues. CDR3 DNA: TGCGCCAGCAGCGGAAAGTCTAGCAATGAGCAGTTCTTC. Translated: CASSGKSSNEQFF.

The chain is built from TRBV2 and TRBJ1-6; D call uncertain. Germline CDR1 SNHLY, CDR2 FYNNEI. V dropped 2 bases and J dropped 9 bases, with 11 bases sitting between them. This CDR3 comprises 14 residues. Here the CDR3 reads CASSERRLASPLHF. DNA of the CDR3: TGTGCCAGCAGTGAAAGACGCTTAGCTTCACCCCTCCACTTT. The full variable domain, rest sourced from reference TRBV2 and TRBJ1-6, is EPEVTQTPSHQVTQMGQEVILRCVPISNHLYFYWYRQILGQKVEFLVSFYNNEISEKSEIFDDQFSVERPDGSNFTLKIRSTKLEDSAMYFCASSERRLASPLHFGNGTRLTVT.